There are many counts of the clone carrying this TCR beta chain. Antigen: not known. The V end lost 1 base, the J end lost 3 bases, and 13 bases lay between the germline ends. Germline V gives CDR1 LGHNA, CDR2 YNFKEQ. The CDR3 consists of 16 residues. Each CDR3 protein is one row after TCRdb ran MiXCR on the 5' RACE reads. The data hold about 840,000 distinct CDR3 sequences, with approximately 10% observed a single time. This record comes from a study of CD8 T cells in ankylosing spondylitis. The study's findings and limits: Under 10 highly homologous variants formed a TCR beta motif that appeared characteristic of ankylosing spondylitis blood. Disease-linked clones reportedly showed significant enrichment in matched ankylosing spondylitis synovial fluid. Disease-linked clones were found to be CD8+ and relatively rare in peripheral blood.

Sequences were obtained from blood, either unsorted or a sorted T cell fraction (not recorded which). The chain has TRBV4-2 and TRBJ2-1; D possibly corresponds to TRBD1 (6 bases). This clonotype was obtained from a male donor with ankylosing spondylitis. For the CDR3, the DNA is TGTGCCAGCAGCCAAGGGCCAGGGGATTACTACAATGAGCAGTTCTTC. Translation gives CASSQGPGDYYNEQFF.